This T cell receptor beta chain is drawn from a study of T cells in Graves' hyperthyroidism and ophthalmopathy. The CDR3 is 15 residues long. Per the germline V gene, CDR1 is SGHAT and CDR2 is FQNNGV. V lost 4 bases to trimming and J lost 3 bases; unmatched junction nucleotides: 7. This clonotype was detected ten times or more. Subjects with ophthalmopathy showed a Clinical Activity Score no lower than 3, a NOSPECS grade no lower than 4, and a duration shorter than 3 months. Amplification targeted TCR beta CDR3 regions from RNA transcripts. HTBI primers were employed in a first-round RT-PCR of the TCR CDR3. MiXCR, run by TCRdb on the multiplex PCR reads, gives a single entry per CDR3 protein. Among under 400,000 distinct CDR3 sequences listed, over 15% were seen once.

Material: blood. This TCR came from a woman in her thirties or forties with Graves' ophthalmopathy. The rearrangement uses TRBV11-2 and TRBJ2-5, with 8 bases identical to TRBD2. CDR3 in DNA: TGTGCCAGCAGCTCGCCAGCGGGAGATGAAGAGACCCAGTACTTC. Translating it yields CASSSPAGDEETQYF.